Sequencing of this T cell receptor (beta chain) was carried out in a study of T-cell reconstitution after alpha-beta-depleted transplantation in children listed by TCRdb under 2016. Describing the broader study: Using TCR repertoire profiling, the study followed T-cell immune reconstitution in a quantitative way in children after TCRalphabeta/CD19-depleted allogeneic hematopoietic cell transplantation.

Library preparation used PCR. This sample was sequenced with an Illumina HiSeq 2500. TCR library preparation used molecular barcoding, with unique molecular identifiers applied to normalize quantification of the TCRbeta repertoire. The public reads were reprocessed in TCRdb via fastp at Q25 and MiXCR, keeping in-frame beta chains. For every CDR3 protein sequence, its rows merge into one entry that carries the most common genes and DNA. In all, the sample holds 150,000 to 250,000 distinct CDR3 sequences, and 13% to 15% of those were seen once. The ten most abundant clones make up roughly 13% of the sample. V is cut back by 5 bases and J by 1 base, with 1 base in the junction unmatched. Spanning cysteine to phenylalanine, the CDR3 consists of 14 amino acids. The DNA shown is the 42-base CDR3, in frame from base 1. Reading the germline V gene gives CDR1 SGHRS and CDR2 YFSETQ. In its sample, this clonotype was seen many times. What antigen it recognizes has not been identified. Per-nucleotide qualities are absent, and no much larger clonotype sits a single base away.

This material consisted of PBMCs from the stem cell graft donor, taken from the stem cell graft. The chain is assembled from TRBV5-1 and TRBJ2-2; the junction holds 8 bases that match TRBD1. This receptor was obtained from a human donor who donated a stem cell graft to a child with acute lymphoblastic leukemia. CDR3 loop: CASRDRENTGELFF. The DNA reads TGCGCCAGCAGGGACAGGGAGAACACCGGGGAGCTGTTTTTT.